This T cell receptor (beta chain) stems from a study of beta chain features in type 1 diabetes. Study-wide results and caveats: TCRB CDR3 length was moderately but significantly reduced in all four CD4+ subsets of Type 1 diabetes patients.

CDR3 size: 15 residues. J was trimmed by 10 bases and V by 5 bases; bases with no gene match: 13. Germline V CDR1 and CDR2: SGHAT, FQNNGV. What was sequenced were expressed TCRB transcripts, since all of the isolated RNA had been reverse transcribed. Using immunoSEQ multiplex PCR, the repertoire was profiled, and TCRdb retains in-frame clones only, with some absent. The sample gives 250,000 to 300,000 clones, over 11% of which show up once; roughly 0.018% is in the top ten. A few counts support this clone. Its antigen is as yet unknown. The source material was naive CD4+ T cells from blood. The sequence came from a man aged 30 to 39 with type 1 diabetes. The J gene is TRBJ2-1, the V gene TRBV11-2; 8 bases are a match to TRBD2. CDR3 nucleotide sequence: TGTGCCAGCAGCCCTGGCCCCAGCGGGAGAGAAGAGCAGTTCTTC. Amino acid sequence: CASSPGPSGREEQFF.